The clone carrying this T cell receptor beta chain was seen ten or more times. The data belong to a study of response to subunit inactivated influenza vaccine. Trimming shortened V by 0 bases and J by 2 bases, and 19 bases separated the two germline ends. This CDR3 region has 17 residues. The germline CDR1 and CDR2 sequences are DFQATT and SNEGSKA (reference sequence). TCRdb itself ran the RT-PCR reads through MiXCR, one entry per CDR3 protein. This sample has roughly 670,000 distinct CDR3 sequences, with approximately 14% found just once. The chain carries TRBV20-1 and TRBJ1-2, with TRBD1 as a possible D gene (5 bases). This specimen consisted of PBMCs from blood, obtained approximately 15 days before vaccination. The sequence derives from a man between 50 and 59 years old who received an inactivated influenza vaccine. The CDR3 reads CSARDMVRQGPNYGYTF. In DNA form, the CDR3 reads TGCAGTGCTAGAGACATGGTACGGCAGGGACCCAACTATGGCTACACCTTC.